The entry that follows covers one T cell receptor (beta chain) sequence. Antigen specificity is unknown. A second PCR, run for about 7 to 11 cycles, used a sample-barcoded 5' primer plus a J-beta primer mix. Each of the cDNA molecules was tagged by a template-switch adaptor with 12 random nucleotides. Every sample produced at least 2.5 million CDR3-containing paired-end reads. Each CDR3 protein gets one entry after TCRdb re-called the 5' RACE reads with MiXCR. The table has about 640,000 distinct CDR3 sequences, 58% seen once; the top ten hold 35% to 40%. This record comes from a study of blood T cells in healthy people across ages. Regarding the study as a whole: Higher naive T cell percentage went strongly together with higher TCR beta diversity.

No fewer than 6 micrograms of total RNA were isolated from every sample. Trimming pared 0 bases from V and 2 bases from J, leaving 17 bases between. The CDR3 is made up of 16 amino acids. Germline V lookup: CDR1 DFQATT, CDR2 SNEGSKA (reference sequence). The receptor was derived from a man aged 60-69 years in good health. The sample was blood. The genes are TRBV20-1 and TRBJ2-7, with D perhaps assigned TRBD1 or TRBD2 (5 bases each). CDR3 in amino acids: CSARDPWDEGPYEQYF. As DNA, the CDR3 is TGCAGTGCTAGAGATCCATGGGACGAGGGGCCCTACGAGCAGTACTTC.